A selection of T cell receptor beta chains follows, all from one sample in a study of long-term antiretroviral therapy in people with HIV. Produced via immunoSEQ multiplex PCR; TCRdb's table is partial and in-frame only. The profile shows approximately 14,000 clones, about 80% of them singletons. Sequenced here: unsorted PBMCs, sampled 3.2 years before starting antiretroviral therapy. These receptor sequences come from a man aged 35-49 years with HIV. Each CDR3 is given with its conserved first and last residue. D genes are given only for firm matches. A clone size is listed for some rows: how often the clone was seen (once, few, many), or a class if it is expanded.

D	V	size	J	DNA	CDR3
-	TRBV5-1	-	TRBJ1-1	TGCGCCAGCAGTGGGGGGGACACTGAAGCTTTCTTT	CASSGGDTEAFF
TRBD1	TRBV19	-	TRBJ1-2	TGTGCCAGTAGTACTGGAGGGACAGTTAACTATGGCTACACCTTC	CASSTGGTVNYGYTF
TRBD2	TRBV11-2	-	TRBJ2-1	TGTGCCAGCAGCTTAGGGATCACTAGCGGGGGGGCCGGAGATGAGCAGTTCTTC	CASSLGITSGGAGDEQFF
TRBD2	TRBV5-1	-	TRBJ2-5	TGCGCCACCAGAAGCGGGGGGATCCAAGAGACCCAGTACTTC	CATRSGGIQETQYF
-	TRBV14	-	TRBJ1-3	TGTGCCAGCAGCGGAGGGTTCTTCTCTGGAAACACCATATATTTT	CASSGGFFSGNTIYF
-	TRBV5-1	-	TRBJ2-6	TGCGCCAGCAGCTTGGAAAGGGGACAAGTTGGGGCCAACGTCCTGACTTTC	CASSLERGQVGANVLTF
-	TRBV2	-	TRBJ1-1	TGTGCCAGCACTTACTCTACGACAGGAGGGAGGACTGAAGCTTTCTTT	CASTYSTTGGRTEAFF
TRBD1	TRBV6-6	once	TRBJ1-1	TGTGCCAGCAGCCGGACAGGGGGCTTTGAAGCTTTCTTT	CASSRTGGFEAFF
TRBD2	TRBV10-2	-	TRBJ2-2	TGCGCCAGCAGTGAGAGCAGAGTAGCGGGGCCGACCGGGGAGCTGTTTTTT	CASSESRVAGPTGELFF
TRBD1	TRBV30	-	TRBJ2-3	TGTGCCTGGAGTGCCGACAGGGACCGCACAGATACGCAGTATTTT	CAWSADRDRTDTQYF
-	TRBV6-5	once	TRBJ2-1	TGTGCCAGCAGTTACGGGGCAGGGGTGGGCAATGAGCAGTTCTTC	CASSYGAGVGNEQFF
TRBD1	TRBV18	-	TRBJ1-5	TGTGCCAGCTCACGGGACAGCGATCAGCCCCAGCATTTT	CASSRDSDQPQHF
TRBD1	TRBV18	-	TRBJ1-1	TGTGCCAGCTCACCAGCAGCCCCCGTGGGACAGGATCACATGAGAGTCGCTTTCTTT	CASSPAAPVGQDHMRVAFF
-	TRBV6-5	-	TRBJ2-2	TGTGCCAGCAGTTATTCAACCGGGGAGCTGTTTTTT	CASSYSTGELFF
TRBD2	TRBV13	medium-sized	TRBJ2-1	TGTGCCAGCAGCTTAGAGGGCGGGGGGGCCAGAAATGAGCAGTTCTTC	CASSLEGGGARNEQFF
TRBD2	TRBV11-3	-	TRBJ2-3	TGTGCCAGCAGCTTAGAACTAGCGGGGGATCTAGATACGCAGTATTTT	CASSLELAGDLDTQYF
TRBD1	TRBV2	-	TRBJ1-5	TGTGCCAGCAGTTCTAGACAGGGTCTTAGCAATCAGCCCCAGCATTTT	CASSSRQGLSNQPQHF
TRBD1	TRBV11-3	-	TRBJ2-6	TGTGCCAGCAGCTTGGGGACAGGGGCGGGGGCCAACGTCCTGACTTTC	CASSLGTGAGANVLTF
-	TRBV19	-	TRBJ1-4	TGTGCCAGTAGTAGGAGTCCTAATGAAAAACTGTTTTTT	CASSRSPNEKLFF
-	TRBV6-5	-	TRBJ1-3	TGTGCCAGCAGTTCCTGGGGCCCGGGAAACACCATATATTTT	CASSSWGPGNTIYF
TRBD1	TRBV9	-	TRBJ1-5	TGTGCCAGCAGCGATTCCGGGACAGGAGATCAGCCCCAGCATTTT	CASSDSGTGDQPQHF
-	TRBV25-1	-	TRBJ2-7	TGTGCCAGCAGTATCCCAGGGGACGAGCAGTACTTC	CASSIPGDEQYF
-	TRBV21-1	-	TRBJ2-1	TGTGCCAGCACCCGGACTAGGGGCAATGAGCAGTTCTTC	CASTRTRGNEQFF
-	TRBV7-9	-	TRBJ2-4	TGTGCCAGCAGCTTAGTAGTAGCCAAAAACATTCAGTACTTC	CASSLVVAKNIQYF
TRBD1	TRBV5-1	-	TRBJ1-2	TGCGCCAGCAGCTCAGGGGGCGTCGATGGCTACACCTTC	CASSSGGVDGYTF
-	TRBV5-4	-	TRBJ1-2	TGTGCCAGCAGCTTAGAGCCAAATAACTATGGCTACACCTTC	CASSLEPNNYGYTF
-	TRBV6-5	-	TRBJ1-1	TGTGCCACAAAAACAGGGATTGGCACTGAAGCTTTCTTT	CATKTGIGTEAFF
TRBD1	TRBV25-1	-	TRBJ2-7	TGTGCCAGCTGCCGGACAGGGGGGAACAACGAGCAGTACTTC	CASCRTGGNNEQYF
-	TRBV19	few	TRBJ2-7	TGTGCCAGTAGTAAGACGGCTTTTTCCTACGAGCAGTACTTC	CASSKTAFSYEQYF
TRBD1	TRBV7-9	-	TRBJ1-2	TGTGCCAGCAGCTTCTCACAGGGGGCTGGCTATGGCTACACCTTC	CASSFSQGAGYGYTF
TRBD1	TRBV2	-	TRBJ1-1	TGTGCCAGCAGCCTTGGACAGGGAAACACTGAAGCTTTCTTT	CASSLGQGNTEAFF
-	TRBV30	-	TRBJ1-2	TGTGCCTGGAGTGTGGAGGCGAACTATGGCTACACCTTC	CAWSVEANYGYTF